Below, one T cell receptor (beta chain) is given with its context. Its cognate antigen is unknown. This entry is derived from a study of PD-1 blockade in classical Hodgkin lymphoma. Time point specified: newly diagnosed, previously untreated cHL patient sample. The study purified CD4+ T cells from thawed PBMCs using magnetic negative selection. The authors compared against newly diagnosed, untreated classical Hodgkin lymphoma PBMCs. Study results and caveats: Newly diagnosed patients were reported to exhibit reduced baseline TCR diversity relative to healthy donors. There remain no defined causes for the repertoire differences, which possibly reflect disease activity or prior therapy.

Germline CDR1 is LGHNT and CDR2 is FRNRAP. The trim removed 0 bases at V and 7 bases at J, leaving 12 bases unmatched. The CDR3 extends over 17 amino acids. Using immunoSEQ multiplex PCR, the repertoire was profiled, and TCRdb retains in-frame clones only, with some absent. The sample lists about 22,000 clones; less than 95% were seen once. The specimen was CD4+ T cells from blood. The source is a human donor with classical Hodgkin lymphoma. The chain uses TRBV12-5 and TRBJ1-5; 7 nucleotides align to TRBD1. DNA of the CDR3: TGTGCTAGTGGTTTGGTACTAGGGAGGGGGCGCAGACAGCCCCAGCATTTT. Translation gives CASGLVLGRGRRQPQHF.